This T cell receptor beta chain was sequenced for a study of control samples from healthy donors and cancer patients. Germline CDR1 and CDR2: SGHAT and FQDESV (reference sequence). Trimming took 4 bases from V and 3 from J, leaving 12 bases between them. The CDR3 runs to 14 residues. TCRdb's table, derived via immunoSEQ multiplex PCR, lists solely in-frame clones and lacks some. The repertoire has tens of thousands of clones, around 91% of them found once; the top ten carry roughly 18%. The chain links TRBV11-1 to TRBJ1-2, with D uncertain. The sequenced sample was blood. The receptor was derived from a man in his forties or fifties in good health. CDR3 nucleotides: TGTGCCAGCAGCTCCCCTCCGGCCGACTATGGCTACACCTTC. It codes for CASSSPPADYGYTF.